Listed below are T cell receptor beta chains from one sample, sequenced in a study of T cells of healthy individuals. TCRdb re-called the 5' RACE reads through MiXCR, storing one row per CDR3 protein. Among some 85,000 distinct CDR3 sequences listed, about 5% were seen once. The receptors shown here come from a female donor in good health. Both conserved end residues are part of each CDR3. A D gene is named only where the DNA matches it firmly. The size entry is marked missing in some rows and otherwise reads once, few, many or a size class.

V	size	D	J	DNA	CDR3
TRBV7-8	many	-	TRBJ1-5	TGTGCCAGCAGCCCGGGGAGCCTACAGAGCCAGCCCCAGCATTTT	CASSPGSLQSQPQHF
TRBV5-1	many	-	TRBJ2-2	TGCGCCAGCAGCTTGGTTACCGGGGGCAGATTTGACACCGGGGAGCTGTTTTTT	CASSLVTGGRFDTGELFF
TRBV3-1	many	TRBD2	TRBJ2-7	TGTGCCAGCAGCCTTGGCGGGCTAGCGGGACCTAACGAGCAGTACTTC	CASSLGGLAGPNEQYF
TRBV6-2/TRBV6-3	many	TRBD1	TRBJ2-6	TGTGCCAGCAGGACAGGGCCTGGGGCCAACGTCCTGACTTTC	CASRTGPGANVLTF
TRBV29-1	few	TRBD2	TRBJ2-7	TGCAGCGTCTCCACTAGCGGGAGAACCTACGAGCAGTACTTC	CSVSTSGRTYEQYF
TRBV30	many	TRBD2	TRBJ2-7	TGTGCCTGGGGTAGCGGGCTGACCTACGAGCAGTACTTC	CAWGSGLTYEQYF
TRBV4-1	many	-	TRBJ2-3	TGCGCCAGCAGCCAAGATACAGATACGCAGTATTTT	CASSQDTDTQYF
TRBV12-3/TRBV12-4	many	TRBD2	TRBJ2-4	TGTGCCAGCAGTTTAAACGGCGGGAGGGCCGGGAAAAACATTCAGTACTTC	CASSLNGGRAGKNIQYF
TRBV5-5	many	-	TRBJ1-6	TGTGCCAGCAGCAGGGATCTCGAGGTTTCACCCCTCCACTTT	CASSRDLEVSPLHF
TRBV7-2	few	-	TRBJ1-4	TGTGCCAGCAGCAATAATGGGGCGGGAGTACGTGAAAAACTGTTTTTT	CASSNNGAGVREKLFF
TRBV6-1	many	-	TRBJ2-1	TGTGCCAGCAGTGAGGGGTGGAATGAGCAGTTCTTC	CASSEGWNEQFF
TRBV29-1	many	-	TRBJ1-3	TGCAGCGTTGGAGGGACGGCTGGAAACACCATATATTTT	CSVGGTAGNTIYF
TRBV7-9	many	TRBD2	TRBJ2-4	TGTGCCAGCAGCTTATACAGACTGGGACTAGCGGGAACCCACGGGAACATTCAGTACTTC	CASSLYRLGLAGTHGNIQYF
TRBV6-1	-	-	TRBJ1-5	TGTGCCAGCAGCCCAAATAGGTATAGCAATCAGCCCCAGCATTTT	CASSPNRYSNQPQHF
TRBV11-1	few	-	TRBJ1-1	TGTGCCAGCAGCTTACTGGCTTATAACACTGAAGCTTTCTTT	CASSLLAYNTEAFF
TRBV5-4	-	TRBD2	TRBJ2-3	TGTGCCAGCAGCTTGGTAGCGGGAGTGACGGCAGATACGCAGTATTTT	CASSLVAGVTADTQYF
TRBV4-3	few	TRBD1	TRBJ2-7	TGCGCCAGCAGCCAGGAACCGGGACAGAGATTCTACGAGCAGTACTTC	CASSQEPGQRFYEQYF
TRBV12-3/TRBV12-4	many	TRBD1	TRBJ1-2	TGTGCCAGCAGTCGGGGACAGGGGAGCGATGGCTACACCTTC	CASSRGQGSDGYTF
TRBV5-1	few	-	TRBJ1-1	TGCGCCAGCAGCGACGAGCAGGGGCTGAACACTGAAGCTTTCTTT	CASSDEQGLNTEAFF
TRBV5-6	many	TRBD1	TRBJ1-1	TGTGCCAGCAGCGACCTGGACAGGGGCTGGGTTGAAGCTTTCTTT	CASSDLDRGWVEAFF
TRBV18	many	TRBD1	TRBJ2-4	TGTGCCAGCTCACCGCTGGGACAGGGTCTCGAAAACATTCAGTACTTC	CASSPLGQGLENIQYF
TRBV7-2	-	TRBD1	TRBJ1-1	TGTGCCAGCAGCCCCCGGACAGGGAGTTACAACACTGAAGCTTTCTTT	CASSPRTGSYNTEAFF
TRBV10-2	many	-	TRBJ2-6	TGCGCCAGCAGTGTAGGGTCCATGATGACTGAACTTGGGGCCAACGTCCTGACTTTC	CASSVGSMMTELGANVLTF
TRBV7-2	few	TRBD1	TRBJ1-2	TGTGCCAGCAGCTCTACAGGGGGCAGCTATGGCTACACCTTC	CASSSTGGSYGYTF
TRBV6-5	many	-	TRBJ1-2	TGTGCCAGCAGGGAGACAGTTAACTATGGCTACACCTTC	CASRETVNYGYTF
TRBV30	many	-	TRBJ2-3	TGTGCCTGGAGTTCAAGCACAGATACGCAGTATTTT	CAWSSSTDTQYF
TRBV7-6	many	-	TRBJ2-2	TGTGCCAGCAGCTTATCCAGAGTTTCTAACACCGGGGAGCTGTTTTTT	CASSLSRVSNTGELFF
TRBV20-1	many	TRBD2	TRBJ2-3	TGCAGTGCTAGAGACCCCTCAGCGGGAGCGGGAGATACGCAGTATTTT	CSARDPSAGAGDTQYF
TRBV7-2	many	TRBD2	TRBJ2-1	TGTGCCAGCAGCTCTAGCGGGATTGGCAATGAGCAGTTCTTC	CASSSSGIGNEQFF
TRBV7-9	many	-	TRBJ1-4	TGTGCCAGCAGCTTTCCATACAACTCCGACGGATCTAATGAAAAACTGTTTTTT	CASSFPYNSDGSNEKLFF
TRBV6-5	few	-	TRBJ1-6	TGTGCCAGCAAGGTGGGGGCGGAAAAGGATTCACCCCTCCACTTT	CASKVGAEKDSPLHF
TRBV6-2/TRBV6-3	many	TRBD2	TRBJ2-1	TGTGCCAGCAGCCCCGGGACTAGCGGGAGGCCCTCCTACAATGAGCAGTTCTTC	CASSPGTSGRPSYNEQFF
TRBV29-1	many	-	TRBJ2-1	TGCAGCGTTGGGTGGGCAGGGATGGATGAGCAGTTCTTC	CSVGWAGMDEQFF
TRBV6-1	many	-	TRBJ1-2	TGTGCCAGCAATTCCTGGACAGCCGGAAATGGCTACACCTTC	CASNSWTAGNGYTF
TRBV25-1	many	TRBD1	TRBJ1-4	TGTGCCAGCAGTGGCGGGACAGCAAATGAAAAACTGTTTTTT	CASSGGTANEKLFF
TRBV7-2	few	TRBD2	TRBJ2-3	TGTGCCAGCAGCTCACGACTAGCGGGAGGGCCAGATACGCAGTATTTT	CASSSRLAGGPDTQYF
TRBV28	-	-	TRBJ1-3	TGTGCCAGCATTTCCTCCGCAGGGACGGAAGGAAACACCATATATTTT	CASISSAGTEGNTIYF
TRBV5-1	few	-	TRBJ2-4	TGCGCCAGCAGCTTGAATCACGGGGGTAAAAACATTCAGTACTTC	CASSLNHGGKNIQYF
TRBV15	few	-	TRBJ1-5	TGTGCCACCAGCAGACGGGACGGAACTAGCAATCAGCCCCAGCATTTT	CATSRRDGTSNQPQHF
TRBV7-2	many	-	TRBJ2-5	TGTGCCAGCAGCTTAGGTGGGACGTTCGGGACCCAGTACTTC	CASSLGGTFGTQYF
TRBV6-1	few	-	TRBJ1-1	TGTGCCAGCAGCCCTAATACAGGAAACACTGAAGCTTTCTTT	CASSPNTGNTEAFF
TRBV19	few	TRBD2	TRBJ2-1	TGTGCCACCACTAGCGGGAGAGATTCCTACAATGAGCAGTTCTTC	CATTSGRDSYNEQFF
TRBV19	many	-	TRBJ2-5	TGTGCCAGTAGTGGCGACAGGTTCGAAGAGACCCAGTACTTC	CASSGDRFEETQYF
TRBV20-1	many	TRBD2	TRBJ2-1	TGCAGTGCTTCACTAGCGGGAACCTACAATGAGCAGTTCTTC	CSASLAGTYNEQFF